Each of the 18 T cell receptor beta chains below was sequenced from the same sample in a study of shared clonotypes between healthy human individuals. Naive-designated CD8 cells lacked CD45RO, were positively enriched for CCR7, and omitted terminally differentiated effector memory CD45RA+ cells. The protocol was immunoSEQ multiplex PCR, while the TCRdb copy is restricted to in-frame clones and leaves out a portion. The sample includes 1.5 million to 2.5 million clones, just under 95% of them seen just once. Sequences were obtained from naive CD8+ T cells sorted from blood. Every receptor here comes from a man aged 18-30 years in good health.

The V call is TRBV7-8, the J call TRBJ2-7; 11 nucleotides match TRBD2. The germline V gene has CDR1 SGHVS and CDR2 FQNEAQ. V trimming: 5 bases; J trimming: 2 bases; junction bases outside the gene matches: 11. There are 17 residues in the CDR3. CDR3 in amino acids: CASSPSAGTSGTYEQYF. The CDR3 DNA sequence: TGTGCCAGCAGCCCCTCGGCCGGGACTAGCGGAACCTACGAGCAGTACTTC. The complete variable domain, with remaining parts taken from reference TRBV7-8 and TRBJ2-7, reads GAGVSQSPRYKVAKRGQDVALRCDPISGHVSLFWYQQALGQGPEFLTYFQNEAQLDKSGLPSDRFFAERPEGSVSTLKIQRTQQEDSAVYLCASSPSAGTSGTYEQYFGPGTRLTVT.

This clone was seen a single time. The rearrangement joins TRBV4-3 to TRBJ2-1, with 7 bases aligning to TRBD2. Germline-derived CDR1 and CDR2 are LGHNA and YSLEER. The CDR3 extends over 16 amino acids. The V gene end was trimmed by 0 bases and the J gene end by 7 bases; junction bases not matched to a gene: 9. This CDR3 reads CASSQERAGSENEQFF. The CDR3 nucleotides are TGCGCCAGCAGCCAAGAGCGAGCGGGGTCTGAGAATGAGCAGTTCTTC.

The DNA for the CDR3 is TGTGCCAGCATCCCCGTTTGGGGAAATGGCTACACCTTC. Protein: CASIPVWGNGYTF. V gene TRBV6-5 combines with J gene TRBJ1-2; D uncertain. Per germline, CDR1 MNHEY and CDR2 SVGAGI. V shed 7 bases and J shed 6 bases, with 15 bases lying between them. CDR3 length: 13 amino acids.

This clone showed up just once. The chain has TRBV4-1 and TRBJ2-3, with TRBD2 matching 8 bases. V lost 0 bases and J lost 10; bases outside the gene matches: 9. From germline, CDR1 is MGHRA and CDR2 YSYEKL. The CDR3 totals 15 residues. For the CDR3, the DNA is TGCGCCAGCAGCCAAGATCTCGGGGGGGGGCCGGCGCAGTATTTT. The encoded protein is CASSQDLGGGPAQYF.

V is TRBV2 and J is TRBJ2-3, with TRBD2 matching 8 bases. This CDR3 has 13 amino acids. After removal of 7 bases from V and 3 bases from J, the junction contained 3 bases not matched to a gene. The germline CDR1 and CDR2 sequences are SNHLY and FYNNEI. The CDR3 sequence is CASMAGGTDTQYF. The CDR3 nucleotides read TGTGCCAGCATGGCGGGAGGTACAGATACGCAGTATTTT. Based on the CDR3 plus reference TRBV2 and TRBJ2-3, the full variable domain is EPEVTQTPSHQVTQMGQEVILRCVPISNHLYFYWYRQILGQKVEFLVSFYNNEISEKSEIFDDQFSVERPDGSNFTLKIRSTKLEDSAMYFCASMAGGTDTQYFGPGTRLTVL.

V usage is TRBV5-6 and J usage is TRBJ2-7; TRBD1 might be the D (6 bases). Trimming removed 4 bases at V and 6 bases at J, with 11 bases between. From germline, CDR1 is SGHDT and CDR2 YYEEEE. The CDR3 has 12 amino acids. The CDR3 bases are TGTGCCAGCAGCCAACAGGGAGCCGAGCAGTACTTC. Protein product: CASSQQGAEQYF.

The chain employs TRBV5-1 and TRBJ2-1; D might be TRBD1 (8 bases). V dropped 5 bases and J dropped 1 base, with 16 bases sitting between them. There are 16 residues in the CDR3. Germline V CDR1 and CDR2: SGHRS, YFSETQ. The CDR3, as DNA: TGCGCCAGCAGTTCTACAGGGGGAGGGTCCTACAATGAGCAGTTCTTC. It codes for CASSSTGGGSYNEQFF.

This chain links TRBV28 with TRBJ1-5; 7 bases match TRBD1. The CDR3 runs to 14 residues. In germline, CDR1 is MDHEN, CDR2 SYDVKM. V dropped 6 bases and J dropped 7; count of bases not matched to a gene: 9. The CDR3 nucleotides read TGTGCCAGCAGCCCGGACAGGACTACACAGCCCCAGCATTTT. Protein product: CASSPDRTTQPQHF.

In its sample, this clone was seen a few times. The chain combines TRBV19 with TRBJ2-2; D is perhaps TRBD1 (6 bases). CDR3 size: 12 residues. Between the trimmed V and J ends, which lost 7 bases and 4 bases, there was a span of 7 bases. Looked up from germline, CDR1 is LNHDA and CDR2 is SQIVND (reference sequence). In DNA form, the CDR3 reads TGTGCCAGTACAGGGGCCACCGGGGAGCTGTTTTTT. This encodes CASTGATGELFF.

Comment on this clone: The same CDR3 can be traced to other DNA sequences in this sample. This sequence joins TRBV27 and TRBJ2-7, with D uncertain. Germline loops: CDR1 MNHEY, CDR2 SMNVEV (reference sequence). This CDR3 region has 12 residues. V was pared by 5 bases and J by 0 bases, with 5 bases between. CDR3 in amino acids: CASSGSSYEQYF. The DNA of the CDR3 is TGTGCCAGCAGTGGCAGCTCCTACGAGCAGTACTTC.

Note on this clone: Other DNA variants within this sample encode the same CDR3. This chain joins TRBV6-5 and TRBJ2-1, with 9 bases matching TRBD2. The CDR3 consists of 16 residues. J was trimmed by 2 bases and V by 0 bases; bases with no gene match: 2. Germline CDR1 reads MNHEY; CDR2 reads SVGAGI. In DNA, the CDR3 is TGTGCCAGCAGTTACTCGCCTAGCGGGGCCTACAATGAGCAGTTCTTC. Protein: CASSYSPSGAYNEQFF.

The chain carries TRBV7-9 and TRBJ2-3, with 11 bases identical to TRBD1. The germline V gene encodes CDR1 SEHNR and CDR2 FQNEAQ (reference sequence). The V segment lost 7 bases and the J segment 6 bases; nucleotides outside the gene matches: 6. This CDR3 has 14 residues. CDR3 sequence (DNA): TGTGCCAGCACCGGACAGGGGGCGGGTGATACGCAGTATTTT. Translation: CASTGQGAGDTQYF.

CDR3 coding DNA: TGTGCCAGCAGCGAGGAGACAGGGGACTCTTACTACAATGAGCAGTTCTTC. Amino acids: CASSEETGDSYYNEQFF. This chain uses TRBV9 with TRBJ2-1, with 8 nucleotides matching TRBD1. V gave up 3 bases and J gave up 3 bases; unmatched junction bases: 11. Germline V gene lookup returns CDR1 SGDLS and CDR2 YYNGEE. The CDR3 spans 17 residues. Looking up the rest from reference TRBV9 and TRBJ2-1 gives the full variable domain: DSGVTQTPKHLITATGQRVTLRCSPRSGDLSVYWYQQSLDQGLQFLIQYYNGEERAKGNILERFSAQQFPDLHSELNLSSLELGDSALYFCASSEETGDSYYNEQFFGPGTRLTVL.

The CDR3 nucleotides are TGCAGCGTCCGGGACTTGGGGTCCTACGAGCAGTACTTC. It encodes CSVRDLGSYEQYF. The chain joins TRBV29-1 to TRBJ2-7; perhaps TRBD2 as D (6 bases). The V end lost 6 bases, the J end lost 1 base, and 13 bases lay between the germline ends. The CDR3 loop spans 13 amino acids. Germline V gives CDR1 SQVTM, CDR2 ANQGSEA.

The chain recombines TRBV27 with TRBJ2-2, with D perhaps TRBD2 (5 bases). This CDR3 spans 14 amino acids. Germline V CDR1 and CDR2: MNHEY, SMNVEV (reference sequence). V lost 6 bases and J 6 bases, leaving 14 bases between the germline ends. The CDR3 bases are TGTGCCAGCAGCCCCGGGGTCAAGGCCGGGGAGCTGTTTTTT. Protein sequence: CASSPGVKAGELFF.

The chain has TRBV5-1 and TRBJ2-7; 9 positions match TRBD1. The CDR3 sequence is 14 residues long. After removal of 4 bases from V and 3 bases from J, the junction contained 5 bases not matched to a gene. Germline V gene data show CDR1 as SGHRS and CDR2 as YFSETQ. CDR3 residues: CASSARQGDYEQYF. As DNA, the CDR3 is TGCGCCAGCAGCGCTCGACAGGGGGACTACGAGCAGTACTTC.

This chain uses TRBV7-9 with TRBJ2-7, with 7 bases matching TRBD1. V dropped 5 bases and J dropped 3; count of bases not matched to a gene: 4. Germline values: CDR1 SEHNR, CDR2 FQNEAQ (reference sequence). There are 13 residues in the CDR3. CDR3 residues: CASSRDRYYEQYF. CDR3 nucleotides: TGTGCCAGCAGCCGGGACAGATACTACGAGCAGTACTTC.

This chain uses TRBV27 with TRBJ2-7; TRBD2 agrees at 10 bases. The ends lost 5 bases at V and 5 bases at J; junction bases unmatched: 12. Per germline, CDR1 MNHEY and CDR2 SMNVEV (reference sequence). The CDR3 has 16 residues. CDR3: CASSISGGAARNEQYF. CDR3 sequence (DNA): TGTGCCAGCAGTATCAGCGGGGGGGCGGCCCGGAACGAGCAGTACTTC.